The 20 T cell receptor beta chains presented below share a single source sample, sequenced in a study of patients and donors after allogeneic stem cell transplantation. Each CDR3 protein is one row after TCRdb ran MiXCR on the RT-PCR reads. The sample records some 7,600 distinct CDR3 sequences, roughly 11% being singletons. Sequencing was performed on blood, either unsorted or a sorted T cell fraction (not recorded which). These receptors were obtained from a human donor who was either an allogeneic HSCT recipient or a stem cell or donor lymphocyte infusion donor (not recorded which). It is not recorded whose cells these are; they may come from a transplant donor.

This clonotype showed up many times. V and J are TRBV30 and TRBJ2-1; TRBD2 matches at 8 bases. V lost 2 bases and J lost 2; bases outside the gene matches: 2. The CDR3 sequence is 14 residues long. CDR1 GTSNPN and CDR2 SVGIG come from the germline V gene (reference sequence). The CDR3 nucleotides are TGTGCCTGGAGTCGGGGGGGTCCCTACAATGAGCAGTTCTTC. Translation: CAWSRGGPYNEQFF.

The table lists this clonotype with a few counts. V gene TRBV5-1 combines with J gene TRBJ1-2; 8 nucleotides align to TRBD1. This CDR3 comprises 13 residues. CDR1 SGHRS and CDR2 YFSETQ come from the germline V gene. The trim removed 2 bases at V and 6 bases at J, leaving 3 bases unmatched. The CDR3 spells CASSFGTGHGYTF. CDR3 bases: TGCGCCAGCAGCTTCGGGACAGGACATGGCTACACCTTC. Full variable domain (remainder filled in from reference TRBV5-1 and TRBJ1-2): KAGVTQTPRYLIKTRGQQVTLSCSPISGHRSVSWYQQTPGQGLQFLFEYFSETQRNKGNFPGRFSGRQFSNSRSEMNVSTLELGDSALYLCASSFGTGHGYTFGSGTRLTVV.

Details on this clonotype: One end of the junction is discordant with germline, which a read error may explain. The gene calls are TRBV9 and TRBJ2-1; TRBD2 is a possible D gene (6 bases). The CDR3 is 17 residues long. Germline V gives CDR1 SGDLS, CDR2 YYNGEE. The CDR3 DNA reads TGTGCCAGCACCGTAGGGTCCTGGACCCGGACCCGGGGGGAGCAGTTCTTC. It is translated as CASTVGSWTRTRGEQFF.

The gene calls are TRBV18 and TRBJ1-6, with D perhaps matching TRBD1 (5 bases). V lost 8 bases and J lost 5, with 13 bases in between. The germline gives CDR1 KGHSH, CDR2 LQKENI. This CDR3 spans 14 amino acids. CDR3 residues: CASRDGANNSPLHF. CDR3 nucleotides: TGTGCCAGCCGAGACGGGGCTAATAATTCACCCCTCCACTTT.

This clonotype was found many times. The chain carries TRBV7-2 and TRBJ1-1; the D is unclear. Germline CDR1 is SGHTA and CDR2 is FQGNSA. This CDR3 is built from 13 residues. The V and J ends lost 4 bases and 0 bases respectively, with 6 bases between them. The CDR3 nucleotides are TGTGCCAGCAGCTCTTTAGTGAACACTGAAGCTTTCTTT. It encodes CASSSLVNTEAFF.

The chain uses TRBV27 and TRBJ2-3; 10 nucleotides match TRBD2. The V segment lost 3 bases and the J segment 2 bases; nucleotides outside the gene matches: 14. This CDR3 comprises 19 residues. The germline V gene encodes CDR1 MNHEY and CDR2 SMNVEV (reference sequence). DNA of the CDR3: TGTGCCAGCAGTTTCAGGGGGAGATTCGGGACTAGCGCCACAGATACGCAGTATTTT. Translation: CASSFRGRFGTSATDTQYF.

This clonotype was picked up many times. The gene calls are TRBV12-3 or TRBV12-4 and TRBJ2-7; D gene uncertain. This CDR3 has 11 amino acids. V was cut by 3 bases and J by 5 bases, with 5 bases left in between. This chain's CDR3 is CASSLGNEQYF. The CDR3 DNA sequence: TGTGCCAGCAGTTTGGGGAACGAGCAGTACTTC.

The rearrangement joins TRBV7-2 to TRBJ2-2, with D unresolved. The germline V and J ends were trimmed by 4 bases and 6 bases, with 9 bases remaining between them. This CDR3 spans 13 amino acids. Germline CDR1 is SGHTA and CDR2 is FQGNSA. The CDR3 sequence: CASSSEASGELFF. In DNA form, the CDR3 reads TGTGCCAGCAGCTCTGAGGCCTCCGGGGAGCTGTTTTTT.

This clonotype was observed a few times. V gene TRBV20-1 combines with J gene TRBJ2-7; D perhaps matches TRBD2 (6 bases). Germline CDR1 and CDR2: DFQATT and SNEGSKA (reference sequence). With 7 bases removed from V and 2 bases from J, the gap between germline ends came to 18 bases. The CDR3 consists of 14 residues. The CDR3 spells CSVLGGASTYEQYF. The CDR3 bases are TGCAGTGTCTTGGGGGGAGCTTCCACCTACGAGCAGTACTTC.

The V call is TRBV5-1, the J call TRBJ2-3; 9 positions agree with TRBD2. This CDR3 is 14 amino acids long. The V and J ends lost 4 bases and 7 bases, in that order; junction bases with no gene match: 7. In germline, CDR1 is SGHRS, CDR2 YFSETQ. This CDR3 reads CASSVGGGANTQYF. For the CDR3, the DNA is TGCGCCAGCAGCGTAGGCGGGGGGGCGAATACGCAGTATTTT.

In this sample, this clonotype turned up many times. The chain combines TRBV20-1 with TRBJ1-6, with 9 bases identical to TRBD1. CDR1 and CDR2 (germline): DFQATT, SNEGSKA (reference sequence). The CDR3 has 16 amino acids. Trimming removed 0 bases from V and 7 bases from J; junction bases left unmatched: 7. The CDR3 region has the DNA TGCAGTGCTAGAGATATGGGACAGGGTGGGAATTCACCCCTCCACTTT. It is translated as CSARDMGQGGNSPLHF.

This clonotype has just a few counts. The CDR3 coding sequence is TGCAGCGTGAACAGGGACCCCAATCTTTACAATGAGCAGTTCTTC. It translates to CSVNRDPNLYNEQFF. V gene TRBV29-1 combines with J gene TRBJ2-1; tentative D call: TRBD1 (6 bases). This CDR3 is built from 15 residues. Trimming cost V 6 bases and J 4 bases, with 19 bases left between them. Germline V gene data show CDR1 as SQVTM and CDR2 as ANQGSEA.

This clonotype showed up many times. The CDR3 DNA sequence: TGTGCCATCAGTGAGTCGGGCAGCTACTATAATTCACCCCTCCACTTT. It encodes CAISESGSYYNSPLHF. The chain is built from TRBV10-3 and TRBJ1-6; no clear D gene. The CDR3 has 16 residues. V was cut by 0 bases and J by 3 bases, with 9 bases left in between. The germline V gene encodes CDR1 ENHRY and CDR2 SYGVKD.

This clonotype was counted only a few times. V is TRBV6-5 and J is TRBJ1-2; no reliable D call. The V gene lost 8 bases and the J gene lost 4 bases, with 17 bases spanning the gap. The CDR3 runs 14 residues. Germline V CDR1 and CDR2: MNHEY, SVGAGI. CDR3 sequence reads: CASHAREGGYGYTF. The CDR3 region has the DNA TGTGCCAGCCACGCACGAGAAGGCGGCTATGGCTACACCTTC.

This clonotype is medium-sized in the sample. V usage is TRBV12-3 or TRBV12-4 and J usage is TRBJ2-1; 8 bases align to TRBD1. The CDR3 totals 15 residues. The V gene end was trimmed by 3 bases and the J gene end by 7 bases; junction bases not matched to a gene: 8. CDR3 sequence: CASSFRYRGSNEQFF. Here the CDR3 DNA reads TGTGCCAGCAGTTTCAGGTACAGGGGGAGTAATGAGCAGTTCTTC.

Regarding this clonotype: A read error may produce the germline difference seen at one junction end. The rearrangement uses TRBV20-1 and TRBJ1-4; a possible D gene is TRBD1 (6 bases). The CDR3 has 15 amino acids. The V gene's germline CDR1 is DFQATT and CDR2 SNEGSKA (reference sequence). CDR3 in amino acids: CSARGTRVTNEKLFF. CDR3 DNA sequence: TGCAGCGCTAGGGGGACCAGGGTCACCAATGAAAAACTGTTTTTT.

This clonotype came up many times. This sequence joins TRBV10-3 and TRBJ1-1; D is undetermined. Germline V CDR1 and CDR2: ENHRY, SYGVKD. This CDR3 is 16 amino acids long. V lost 0 bases to trimming and J lost 1 base, with 12 bases between them. The CDR3: CAISESFREGNTEAFF. The CDR3 DNA reads as TGTGCCATCAGTGAGTCGTTTAGAGAGGGGAACACTGAAGCTTTCTTT.

The chain combines TRBV5-1 with TRBJ2-2; D gene uncertain. Trimming shortened V by 0 bases and J by 0 bases, and 6 bases separated the two germline ends. CDR3 size: 15 residues. Looked up from germline, CDR1 is SGHRS and CDR2 is YFSETQ. CDR3 in DNA: TGCGCCAGCAGCTTGGACACCGCGAACACCGGGGAGCTGTTTTTT. Translated, it gives CASSLDTANTGELFF.

This chain links TRBV27 with TRBJ1-6, with D uncertain. V dropped 2 bases and J dropped 0 bases, with 8 bases sitting between them. From germline, CDR1 is MNHEY and CDR2 SMNVEV (reference sequence). This CDR3 region has 16 residues. The CDR3 sequence is CASSLRAISYNSPLHF. In nucleotides, the CDR3 is TGTGCCAGCAGTTTAAGGGCCATCTCCTATAATTCACCCCTCCACTTT.

By sample share, this clonotype is medium-sized (0.01 to 0.1%). This chain uses TRBV12-3 or TRBV12-4 with TRBJ2-4, with D maybe TRBD2 (6 bases). The germline V and J ends were trimmed by 5 bases and 5 bases, with 16 bases remaining between them. The CDR3 extends over 15 amino acids. CDR3 bases: TGTGCCAGCAGTCGAACCTGGGACTTACAAAACATTCAGTACTTC. Protein: CASSRTWDLQNIQYF.